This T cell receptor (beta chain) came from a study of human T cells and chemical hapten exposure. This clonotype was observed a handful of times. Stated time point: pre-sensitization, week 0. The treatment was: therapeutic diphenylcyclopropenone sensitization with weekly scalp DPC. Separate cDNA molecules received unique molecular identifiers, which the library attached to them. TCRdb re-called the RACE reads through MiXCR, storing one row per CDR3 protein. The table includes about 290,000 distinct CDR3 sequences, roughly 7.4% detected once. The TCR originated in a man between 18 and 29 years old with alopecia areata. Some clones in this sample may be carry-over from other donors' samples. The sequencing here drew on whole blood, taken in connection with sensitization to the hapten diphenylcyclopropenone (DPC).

CDR3 DNA sequence: TGTGCCAGCAGCCGAACCGGCGGGGGGGCTTACGAGCAGTACTTC. It yields the protein CASSRTGGGAYEQYF. The chain links TRBV6-2 or TRBV6-3 to TRBJ2-7; TRBD2 matches 9 bases. CDR1 and CDR2 from the germline V gene are MNHEY and SVGEGT. This CDR3 spans 15 amino acids. The junction had 10 bases not matched to a gene; V was cut back by 6 bases and J by 4 bases.